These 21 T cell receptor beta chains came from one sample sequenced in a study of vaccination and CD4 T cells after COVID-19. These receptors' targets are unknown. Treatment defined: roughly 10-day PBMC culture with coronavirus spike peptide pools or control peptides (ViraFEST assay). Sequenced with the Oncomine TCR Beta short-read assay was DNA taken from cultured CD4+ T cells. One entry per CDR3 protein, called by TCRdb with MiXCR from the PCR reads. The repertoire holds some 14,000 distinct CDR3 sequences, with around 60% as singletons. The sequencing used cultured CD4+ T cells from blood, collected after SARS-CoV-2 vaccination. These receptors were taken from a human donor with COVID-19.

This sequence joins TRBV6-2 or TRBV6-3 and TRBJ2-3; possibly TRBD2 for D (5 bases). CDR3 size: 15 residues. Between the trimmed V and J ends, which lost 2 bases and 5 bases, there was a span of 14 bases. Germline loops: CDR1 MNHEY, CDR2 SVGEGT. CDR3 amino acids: CASSYTPRAGDTQYF. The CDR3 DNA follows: TGTGCCAGCAGTTACACCCCCCGGGCGGGAGATACGCAGTATTTT.

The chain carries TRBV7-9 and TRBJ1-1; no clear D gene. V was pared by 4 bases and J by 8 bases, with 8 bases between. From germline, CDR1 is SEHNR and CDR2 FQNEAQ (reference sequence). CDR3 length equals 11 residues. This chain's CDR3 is CASSSKREAFF. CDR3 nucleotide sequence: TGTGCCAGCAGCTCCAAGAGGGAAGCTTTCTTT.

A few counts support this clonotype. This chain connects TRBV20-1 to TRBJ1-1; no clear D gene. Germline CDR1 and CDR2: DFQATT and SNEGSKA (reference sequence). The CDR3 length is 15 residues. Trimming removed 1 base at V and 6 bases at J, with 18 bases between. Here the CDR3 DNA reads TGCAGTGCTAGAGTTATCGGTCGGGGAACGGCTGAAGCTTTCTTT. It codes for CSARVIGRGTAEAFF.

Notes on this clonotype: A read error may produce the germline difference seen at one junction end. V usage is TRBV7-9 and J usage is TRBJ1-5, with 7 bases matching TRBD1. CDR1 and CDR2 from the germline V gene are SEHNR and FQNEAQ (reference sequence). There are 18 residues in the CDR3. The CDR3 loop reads CASSPTPSGTDHNQPQHF. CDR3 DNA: TGCGCCAGCAGCCCGACCCCCTCCGGGACAGATCACAATCAGCCCCAGCATTTT.

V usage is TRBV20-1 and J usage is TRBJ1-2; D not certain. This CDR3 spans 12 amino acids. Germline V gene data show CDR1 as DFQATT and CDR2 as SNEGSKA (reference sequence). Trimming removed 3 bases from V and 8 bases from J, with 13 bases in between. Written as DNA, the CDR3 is TGCAGTGCTAGCAGTGGGCAGAGAGGCTACACCTTC. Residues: CSASSGQRGYTF.

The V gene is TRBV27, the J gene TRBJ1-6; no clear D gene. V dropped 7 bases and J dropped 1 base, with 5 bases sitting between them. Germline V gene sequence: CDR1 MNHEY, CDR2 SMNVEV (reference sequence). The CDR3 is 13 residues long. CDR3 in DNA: TGTGCCAGCAAGGGTTCCTATAATTCACCCCTCCACTTT. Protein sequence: CASKGSYNSPLHF.

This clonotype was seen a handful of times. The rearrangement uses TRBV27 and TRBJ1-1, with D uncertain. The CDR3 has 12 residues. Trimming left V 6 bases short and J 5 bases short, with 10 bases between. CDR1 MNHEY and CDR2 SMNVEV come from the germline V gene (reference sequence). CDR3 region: CASRTTGTEAFF. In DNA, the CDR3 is TGTGCCAGCAGGACGACGGGAACTGAAGCTTTCTTT.

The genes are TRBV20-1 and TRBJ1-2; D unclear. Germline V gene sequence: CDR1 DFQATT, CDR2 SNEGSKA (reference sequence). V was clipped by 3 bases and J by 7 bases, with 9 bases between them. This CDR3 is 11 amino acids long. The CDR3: CSARVRFGYTF. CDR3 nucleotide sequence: TGCAGTGCTAGGGTCAGGTTTGGCTACACCTTC.

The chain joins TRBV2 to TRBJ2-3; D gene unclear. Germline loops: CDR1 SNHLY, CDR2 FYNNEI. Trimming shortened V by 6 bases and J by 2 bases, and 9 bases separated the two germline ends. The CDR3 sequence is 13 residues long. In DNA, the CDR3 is TGTGCCAGCAGGACATCTTTCACAGATACGCAGTATTTT. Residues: CASRTSFTDTQYF.

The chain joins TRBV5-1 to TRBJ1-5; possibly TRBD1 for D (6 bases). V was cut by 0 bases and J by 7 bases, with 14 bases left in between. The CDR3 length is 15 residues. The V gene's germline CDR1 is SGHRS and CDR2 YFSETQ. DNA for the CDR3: TGCGCCAGCAGCTTGGCGGACAGTTATACCCAGCCCCAGCATTTT. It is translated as CASSLADSYTQPQHF.

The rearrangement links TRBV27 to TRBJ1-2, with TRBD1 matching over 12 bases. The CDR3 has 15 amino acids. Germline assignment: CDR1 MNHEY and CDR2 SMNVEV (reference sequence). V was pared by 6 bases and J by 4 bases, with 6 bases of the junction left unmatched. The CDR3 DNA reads TGTGCCAGCAGACCCGGGACAGGGGGCGCCTATGGCTACACCTTC. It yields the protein CASRPGTGGAYGYTF.

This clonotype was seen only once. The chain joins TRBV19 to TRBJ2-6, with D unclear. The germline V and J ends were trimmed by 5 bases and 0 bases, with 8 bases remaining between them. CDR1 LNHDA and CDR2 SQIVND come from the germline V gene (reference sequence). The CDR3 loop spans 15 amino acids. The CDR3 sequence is CASSGVHSGANVLTF. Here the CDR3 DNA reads TGTGCCAGTAGTGGGGTTCACTCTGGGGCCAACGTCCTGACTTTC. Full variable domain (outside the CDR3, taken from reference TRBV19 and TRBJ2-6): DGGITQSPKYLFRKEGQNVTLSCEQNLNHDAMYWYRQDPGQGLRLIYYSQIVNDFQKGDIAEGYSVSREKKESFPLTVTSAQKNPTAFYLCASSGVHSGANVLTFGAGSRLTVL.

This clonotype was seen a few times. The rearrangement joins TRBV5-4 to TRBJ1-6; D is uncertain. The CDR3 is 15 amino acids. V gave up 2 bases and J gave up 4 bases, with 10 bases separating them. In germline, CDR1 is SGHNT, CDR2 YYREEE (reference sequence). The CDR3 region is CASSFSQAYNSPLHF. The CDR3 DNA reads TGTGCCAGCAGCTTTAGCCAGGCATATAATTCACCCCTCCACTTT. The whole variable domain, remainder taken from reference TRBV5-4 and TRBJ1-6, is ETGVTQSPTHLIKTRGQQVTLRCSSQSGHNTVSWYQQALGQGPQFIFQYYREEENGRGNFPPRFSGLQFPNYSSELNVNALELDDSALYLCASSFSQAYNSPLHFGNGTRLTVT.

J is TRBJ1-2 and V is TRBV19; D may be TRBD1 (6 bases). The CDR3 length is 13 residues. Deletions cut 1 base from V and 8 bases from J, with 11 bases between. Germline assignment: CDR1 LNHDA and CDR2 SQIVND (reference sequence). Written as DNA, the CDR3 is TGTGCCAGTAGTATAGCCCGGGGGCGCGGCTACACCTTC. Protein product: CASSIARGRGYTF. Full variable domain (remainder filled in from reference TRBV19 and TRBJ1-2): DGGITQSPKYLFRKEGQNVTLSCEQNLNHDAMYWYRQDPGQGLRLIYYSQIVNDFQKGDIAEGYSVSREKKESFPLTVTSAQKNPTAFYLCASSIARGRGYTFGSGTRLTVV.

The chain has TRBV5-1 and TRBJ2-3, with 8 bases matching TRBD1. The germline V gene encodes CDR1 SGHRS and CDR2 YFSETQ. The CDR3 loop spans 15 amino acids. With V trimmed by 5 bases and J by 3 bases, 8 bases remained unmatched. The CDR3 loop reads CASRLTGDKTDTQYF. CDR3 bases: TGCGCCAGCAGATTGACAGGGGATAAGACAGATACGCAGTATTTT.

CDR3 amino acids: CAISAEPETQYF. CDR3 DNA: TGTGCCATCAGTGCCGAGCCAGAGACCCAGTACTTC. The rearrangement links TRBV10-3 to TRBJ2-5; D call uncertain. In germline, CDR1 is ENHRY, CDR2 SYGVKD. V lost 4 bases and J 4 bases, leaving 7 bases between the germline ends. The CDR3 covers 12 residues.

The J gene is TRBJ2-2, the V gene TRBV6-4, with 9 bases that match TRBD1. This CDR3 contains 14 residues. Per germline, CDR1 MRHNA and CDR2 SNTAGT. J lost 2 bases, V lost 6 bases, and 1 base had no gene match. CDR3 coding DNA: TGTGCCAGCAGGGGACAGGGAAACACCGGGGAGCTGTTTTTT. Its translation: CASRGQGNTGELFF.

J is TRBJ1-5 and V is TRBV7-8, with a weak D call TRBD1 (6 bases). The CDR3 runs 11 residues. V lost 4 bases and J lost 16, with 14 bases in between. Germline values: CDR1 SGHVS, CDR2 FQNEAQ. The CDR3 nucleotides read TGTGCCAGCAGCTCCCAGGGGATCATACATTTT. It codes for CASSSQGIIHF. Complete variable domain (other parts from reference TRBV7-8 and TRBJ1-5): GAGVSQSPRYKVAKRGQDVALRCDPISGHVSLFWYQQALGQGPEFLTYFQNEAQLDKSGLPSDRFFAERPEGSVSTLKIQRTQQEDSAVYLCASSSQGIIHFGDGTRLSIL.

The CDR3 nucleotides read TGTGCCACCAGCAGAGATCCGAATAGTTGGACAGTAAAAGCTTTCTTT. It specifies CATSRDPNSWTVKAFF. The J gene is TRBJ1-1, the V gene TRBV15, with D possibly being TRBD1 (6 bases). Germline lookup yields CDR1 LNHNV and CDR2 YYDKDF (reference sequence). The CDR3 runs 16 residues. Trimming cost V 0 bases and J 9 bases, with 20 bases left between them. Combining the CDR3 with reference TRBV15 and TRBJ1-1 gives the whole variable domain DAMVIQNPRYQVTQFGKPVTLSCSQTLNHNVMYWYQQKSSQAPKLLFHYYDKDFNNEADTPDNFQSRRPNTSFCFLDIRSPGLGDTAMYLCATSRDPNSWTVKAFFGQGTRLTVV.

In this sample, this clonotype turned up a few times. The CDR3 bases are TGCAGTGCTAGTACAGAGGCCTCCTATAATTCACCCCTCCACTTT. Translated: CSASTEASYNSPLHF. The chain has TRBV20-1 and TRBJ1-6, with D uncertain. Trimming stripped 3 bases from V and 0 bases from J, with 9 bases between. Germline V lookup: CDR1 DFQATT, CDR2 SNEGSKA (reference sequence). The CDR3 totals 15 residues.

Here the CDR3 DNA reads TGTGCCAGTAGTCCCAGTATGAACACTGAAGCTTTCTTT. It translates to CASSPSMNTEAFF. This rearrangement joins TRBV19 to TRBJ1-1, with no clear D. Trimming left V 5 bases short and J 0 bases short, with 7 bases between. The germline gives CDR1 LNHDA, CDR2 SQIVND (reference sequence). The CDR3 extends over 13 amino acids.